What follows are 18 T cell receptor beta chains derived from one specimen sequenced in a study of blood T cell repertoires in COVID-19. The table came from immunoSEQ multiplex PCR; TCRdb's copy has only in-frame clones and leaves some out. Among approximately 200,000 clones listed, 70% to 90% were seen once. Source material: peripheral blood. These TCRs come from a man between 35 and 55 years old with acute or convalescent COVID-19.

The CDR3 DNA sequence: TGCGCCAGCAGCCAAGGCCAGGGGAGGGATGAAAAACTGTTTTTT. Translation gives CASSQGQGRDEKLFF. The chain employs TRBV4-3 and TRBJ1-4; TRBD1 might be the D (6 bases). CDR1 and CDR2 (germline): LGHNA, YSLEER. The CDR3 consists of 15 residues. Trimming stripped 1 base from V and 6 bases from J, with 12 bases between.

The chain has TRBV29-1 and TRBJ1-1, with D tentatively TRBD1 (5 bases). From germline, CDR1 is SQVTM and CDR2 ANQGSEA. V was cut by 5 bases and J by 4 bases, with 14 bases left in between. This CDR3 contains 13 residues. This CDR3 reads CSVSQGWGTEAFF. DNA for the CDR3: TGCAGCGTTAGTCAGGGATGGGGCACTGAAGCTTTCTTT. Supplemented by reference TRBV29-1 and TRBJ1-1, the full variable domain reads SAVISQKPSRDICQRGTSLTIQCQVDSQVTMMFWYRQQPGQSLTLIATANQGSEATYESGFVIDKFPISRPNLTFSTLTVSNMSPEDSSIYLCSVSQGWGTEAFFGQGTRLTVV.

This chain uses TRBV24-1 with TRBJ1-5; D is undetermined. Trimming took 8 bases from V and 7 from J, leaving 23 bases between them. Germline V gene sequence: CDR1 KGHDR, CDR2 SFDVKD. The CDR3 is made up of 16 amino acids. CDR3 sequence: CATKGWRSGYGQPQHF. CDR3 coding DNA: TGTGCCACCAAAGGGTGGAGGTCGGGTTATGGGCAGCCCCAGCATTTT.

J is TRBJ1-1 and V is TRBV5-6; D not resolved. The CDR3 consists of 16 residues. From germline, CDR1 is SGHDT and CDR2 YYEEEE. Trimming took 4 bases from V and 0 from J, leaving 16 bases between them. The CDR3 sequence: CASSLWTGLLNTEAFF. CDR3 DNA: TGTGCCAGCAGCCTTTGGACCGGACTGCTGAACACTGAAGCTTTCTTT. The full variable domain, rest sourced from reference TRBV5-6 and TRBJ1-1, is DAGVTQSPTHLIKTRGQQVTLRCSPKSGHDTVSWYQQALGQGPQFIFQYYEEEERQRGNFPDRFSGHQFPNYSSELNVNALLLGDSALYLCASSLWTGLLNTEAFFGQGTRLTVV.

This chain joins TRBV11-2 and TRBJ2-7; TRBD2 matches at 8 bases. Germline CDR1 is SGHAT and CDR2 is FQNNGV. The CDR3 sequence is 15 residues long. V trimming: 3 bases; J trimming: 0 bases; junction bases outside the gene matches: 4. As DNA, the CDR3 is TGTGCCAGCAGCTTGGAGCGGGGGAGCTCCTACGAGCAGTACTTC. Translating gives CASSLERGSSYEQYF.

This rearrangement joins TRBV2 to TRBJ2-7; D not resolved. V was cut by 0 bases and J by 6 bases, with 3 bases left in between. The CDR3 has 11 amino acids. CDR1 and CDR2 from the germline V gene are SNHLY and FYNNEI. The CDR3 DNA follows: TGTGCCAGCAGTGAAGCCCGCGAGCAGTACTTC. It is translated as CASSEAREQYF.

The rearrangement links TRBV11-3 to TRBJ2-7, with D tentatively TRBD2 (5 bases). The CDR3 contains 14 residues. The V end lost 1 base, the J end lost 7 bases, and 14 bases lay between the germline ends. Germline V gene sequence: CDR1 SGHNT, CDR2 YENEEA. The CDR3 sequence: CASSLGTSGGEQYF. The CDR3 nucleotides are TGTGCCAGCAGCTTAGGGACGAGCGGAGGAGAGCAGTACTTC.

This sequence joins TRBV6-5 and TRBJ1-1; the match to TRBD1 covers 8 bases. J gave up 4 bases and V 5 bases, and 6 bases lay outside the gene matches. Per the germline V gene, CDR1 is MNHEY and CDR2 is SVGAGI. The CDR3 totals 14 residues. CDR3 amino acids: CASSQSDRGTEAFF. In nucleotides, the CDR3 is TGTGCCAGCAGTCAGAGCGACAGGGGCACTGAAGCTTTCTTT.

This clone was seen only once. The chain carries TRBV5-1 and TRBJ1-5, with 11 positions matching TRBD1. CDR1 and CDR2 from the germline V gene are SGHRS and YFSETQ. J gave up 6 bases and V 4 bases, and 9 bases lay outside the gene matches. The CDR3 length is 16 residues. The CDR3 protein is CASSPGGQGESQPQHF. In nucleotides, the CDR3 is TGCGCCAGCAGCCCGGGGGGACAGGGGGAAAGTCAGCCCCAGCATTTT.

The chain employs TRBV10-3 and TRBJ2-4; D remains ambiguous. Germline loops: CDR1 ENHRY, CDR2 SYGVKD. The CDR3 covers 16 residues. The V and J ends lost 4 bases and 0 bases respectively, with 13 bases between them. The CDR3 protein is CAISVGQPLAKNIQYF. Here the CDR3 DNA reads TGTGCCATCAGTGTGGGCCAGCCTCTAGCCAAAAACATTCAGTACTTC.

J is TRBJ1-5 and V is TRBV25-1; D not certain. Germline V gene lookup returns CDR1 MGHDK and CDR2 SYGVNS. The CDR3 is 14 residues long. V was clipped by 1 base and J by 6 bases, with 10 bases between them. The CDR3 DNA reads as TGTGCCAGCAGTGAATCTGGAGGAGGTCAGCCCCAGCATTTT. It translates to CASSESGGGQPQHF.

This rearrangement joins TRBV13 to TRBJ2-3; the match to TRBD2 covers 7 bases. The CDR3 is 13 amino acids. Trimming at V came to 5 bases and at J to 9 bases, leaving 8 bases not matched to a gene. Germline V gene sequence: CDR1 PRHDT, CDR2 FYEKMQ (reference sequence). The CDR3 DNA reads as TGTGCCAGCAGCCCGCGGGGGTCCGGGACGCAGTATTTT. Its protein product is CASSPRGSGTQYF.

For the CDR3, the DNA is TGTGCCAGCAGTTCCCCCCAAGGGGTGTACTATGGCTACACCTTC. The encoded protein is CASSSPQGVYYGYTF. The chain links TRBV6-6 to TRBJ1-2, with D tentatively TRBD1 (5 bases). This CDR3 region has 15 residues. V was trimmed by 4 bases and J by 3 bases, leaving 15 bases between them. Germline V gives CDR1 MNHNY, CDR2 SVGAGI (reference sequence).

The chain joins TRBV5-1 to TRBJ2-7; 7 bases line up with TRBD1. The CDR3 is made up of 14 amino acids. Looked up from germline, CDR1 is SGHRS and CDR2 is YFSETQ. V lost 4 bases to trimming and J lost 2 bases; unmatched junction nucleotides: 6. The chain's CDR3 is CASSSSTGTYEQYF. The CDR3 DNA follows: TGCGCCAGCAGCAGCTCGACAGGGACCTACGAGCAGTACTTC.

This clone was counted only a few times. The genes are TRBV3-1 (or the pseudogene TRBV3-2) and TRBJ2-1; D might be TRBD2 (5 bases). The germline V gene has CDR1 LGHDT and CDR2 YNNKEL (reference sequence). CDR3 size: 15 residues. The germline V and J ends were trimmed by 4 bases and 3 bases, with 13 bases remaining between them. The CDR3 DNA reads TGTGCCAGCAGCCTCCTGAGCGGTGGCTACAATGAGCAGTTCTTC. This translates into CASSLLSGGYNEQFF.

This chain links TRBV15 with TRBJ1-5, with 7 bases matching TRBD1. The CDR3 runs 16 residues. From germline, CDR1 is LNHNV and CDR2 YYDKDF (reference sequence). V lost 1 base to trimming and J lost 4 bases; unmatched junction nucleotides: 7. The CDR3 coding sequence is TGTGCCACCAGCAGAGCGGGGACAGTTAATAATCAGCCCCAGCATTTT. It is translated as CATSRAGTVNNQPQHF.

The gene calls are TRBV15 and TRBJ2-6; D is unclear. Trimming removed 0 bases from V and 0 bases from J, with 6 bases in between. Germline V gene lookup returns CDR1 LNHNV and CDR2 YYDKDF (reference sequence). CDR3 length equals 16 residues. CDR3 nucleotides: TGTGCCACCAGCAGAGATCTTAGCTCTGGGGCCAACGTCCTGACTTTC. Translating gives CATSRDLSSGANVLTF.

V and J are TRBV2 and TRBJ2-2, with TRBD1 matching over 7 bases. J lost 4 bases, V lost 3 bases, and 5 bases had no gene match. The CDR3 has 15 residues. Germline V lookup: CDR1 SNHLY, CDR2 FYNNEI. CDR3 in DNA: TGTGCCAGCAGTGAGCTCGCAGGGGGCACCGGGGAGCTGTTTTTT. Amino acids: CASSELAGGTGELFF.